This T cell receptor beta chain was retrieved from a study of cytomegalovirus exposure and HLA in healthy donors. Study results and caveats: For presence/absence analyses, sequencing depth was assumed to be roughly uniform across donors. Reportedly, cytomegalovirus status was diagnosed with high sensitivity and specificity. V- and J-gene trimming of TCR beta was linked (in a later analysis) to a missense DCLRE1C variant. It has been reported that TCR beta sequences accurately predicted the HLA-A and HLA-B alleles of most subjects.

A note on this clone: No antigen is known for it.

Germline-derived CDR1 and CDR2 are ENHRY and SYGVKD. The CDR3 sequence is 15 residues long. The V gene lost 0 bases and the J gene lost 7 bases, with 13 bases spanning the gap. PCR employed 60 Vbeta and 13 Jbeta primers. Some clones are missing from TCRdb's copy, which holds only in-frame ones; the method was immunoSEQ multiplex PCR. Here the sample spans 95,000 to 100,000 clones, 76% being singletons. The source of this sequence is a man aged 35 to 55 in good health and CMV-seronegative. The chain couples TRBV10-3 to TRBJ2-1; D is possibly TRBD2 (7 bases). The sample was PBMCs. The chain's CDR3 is CAISESRGAGNEQFF. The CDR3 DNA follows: TGTGCCATCAGTGAGTCCCGGGGGGCGGGGAATGAGCAGTTCTTC.